The clone carrying this T cell receptor (beta chain) has just a few counts. Antigen specificity is unknown. This sample was included in a study of cytomegalovirus exposure and HLA in healthy donors. Study-wide points: Cytomegalovirus status was reportedly diagnosed by the classifier with high sensitivity and specificity. Several of the most significant clusters appeared, in a later analysis, to be linked to common viral pathogens.

Each of the donors was a healthy bone marrow donor. The CDR3 is 14 residues long. V was pared by 1 base and J by 4 bases, with 10 bases between. Germline V lookup: CDR1 SGHTA, CDR2 FQGNSA. The PCR had 60 Vbeta and 13 Jbeta primers. The table came from immunoSEQ multiplex PCR; TCRdb's copy has only in-frame clones and leaves some out. The sample lists about 60,000 clones, approximately 70% occurring once. The genes are TRBV7-2 and TRBJ1-2; D is perhaps TRBD1 (5 bases). The specimen sequenced was PBMCs. This TCR derives from a woman aged 55-69 years in good health and CMV-seropositive. CDR3 residues: CASSLVGEGYGYTF. The DNA for the CDR3 is TGTGCCAGCAGCTTAGTAGGGGAAGGCTATGGCTACACCTTC.